The source of this T cell receptor (beta chain) is a study of naive and memory T cell subsets. Four PCR rounds used nested alpha and beta constant region primers plus the SP2 primer. TCRdb re-called the 5' RACE reads through MiXCR, storing one row per CDR3 protein. The table includes tens of thousands of distinct CDR3 sequences, 6.5% to 8.5% detected once. Trimming shortened V by 1 base and J by 4 bases, and 18 bases separated the two germline ends. Germline CDR1 and CDR2: SGHRS and YFSETQ. The CDR3 has 17 amino acids. A UMI-containing oligonucleotide was joined by 3' ligation to the TCR cDNA template. This clonotype was found many times.

The receptor comes from a female donor in good health. The chain is built from TRBV5-1 and TRBJ2-1; D gene uncertain. In nucleotides, the CDR3 is TGCGCCAGCAGCTTGAGTAGGCCCGACGCGCCGTACAATGAGCAGTTCTTC. Protein sequence: CASSLSRPDAPYNEQFF.